This T cell receptor (beta chain) was found in a study of blood T cell repertoires in COVID-19. Study in general: Material from acute and convalescent COVID-19 was sourced from the United States, Italy and Spain. T cells, B-cell-depleted T cells, or PBMCs supplied cDNA or gDNA.

Authors' methods: Nucleated cell number was recorded as an estimate derived from reference gene primer amplification. Profiled with immunoSEQ multiplex PCR; TCRdb holds only in-frame clones, not every one. V and J calls plus clone size are reproduced from that table; the DNA served to infer D and trimming. The data contain about 190,000 clones, roughly nine tenths of them singletons. The TCR originated in a man aged 30 to 39 with acute or convalescent COVID-19. Sequenced: peripheral blood.

The CDR3 spells CASSFQANTGELFF. In DNA, the CDR3 is TGTGCCAGCAGCTTTCAGGCGAACACCGGGGAGCTGTTTTTT. The chain is built from TRBV7-3 and TRBJ2-2; D is unresolved. Germline loops: CDR1 SGHTA, CDR2 FQGTGA. The germline V and J ends were trimmed by 3 bases and 0 bases, with 5 bases remaining between them. The CDR3 length is 14 residues. The complete variable domain, with remaining parts taken from reference TRBV7-3 and TRBJ2-2, reads GAGVSQTPSNKVTEKGKYVELRCDPISGHTALYWYRQSLGQGPEFLIYFQGTGAADDSGLPNDRFFAVRPEGSVSTLKIQRTERGDSAVYLCASSFQANTGELFFGEGSRLTVL.